These 19 T cell receptor beta chains came from one sample sequenced in a study of human T cells and chemical hapten exposure. TCRdb called the RACE reads again in MiXCR, with one record for every CDR3 protein. The table records 80,000 to 95,000 distinct CDR3 sequences, approximately 10% of them present only once. Time point noted: patch test 2, 6 weeks after DPC sensitization. This sample's treatment: therapeutic diphenylcyclopropenone sensitization with weekly scalp DPC. Source: whole blood, taken in connection with sensitization to the hapten diphenylcyclopropenone (DPC). These receptors originate from a young man with alopecia areata. Some clones in this sample may be carry-over from other donors' samples.

V is TRBV28 and J is TRBJ1-5, with D hard to call. The germline V gene encodes CDR1 MDHEN and CDR2 SYDVKM. V was pared by 8 bases and J by 2 bases, with 10 bases between. The CDR3 loop spans 13 amino acids. The chain's CDR3 is CASFRDRNQPQHF. Written as DNA, the CDR3 is TGTGCCAGCTTTAGAGATCGCAATCAGCCCCAGCATTTT. Filled out from reference TRBV28 and TRBJ1-5, the complete variable domain reads DVKVTQSSRYLVKRTGEKVFLECVQDMDHENMFWYRQDPGLGLRLIYFSYDVKMKEKGDIPEGYSVSREKKERFSLILESASTNQTSMYLCASFRDRNQPQHFGDGTRLSIL.

This clonotype was found a few times. The chain links TRBV3-1 to TRBJ1-2; D uncertain. Germline assignment: CDR1 LGHDT and CDR2 YNNKEL (reference sequence). The CDR3 loop spans 13 amino acids. V was cut by 3 bases and J by 8 bases, with 13 bases left in between. CDR3 sequence reads: CASSQGIPGGYTF. The CDR3 nucleotides are TGTGCCAGCAGCCAGGGGATCCCGGGCGGCTACACCTTC.

This clonotype was picked up many times. This chain connects TRBV6-1 to TRBJ2-7; D may match TRBD1 or TRBD2 (5 bases each). The germline CDR1 and CDR2 sequences are MNHNS and SASEGT. Trimming removed 6 bases at V and 1 base at J, with 16 bases between. The CDR3 length is 15 residues. CDR3 coding DNA: TGTGCCAGCAGAGCTGGGGGTTTAGGATCCTACGAGCAGTACGTC. Its protein product is CASRAGGLGSYEQYV.

The V and J genes are TRBV7-3 and TRBJ1-4; weak D call: TRBD1 (6 bases). CDR1 is SGHTA and CDR2 is FQGTGA in the germline V gene. This CDR3 is 16 amino acids long. With 5 bases removed from V and 0 bases from J, the gap between germline ends came to 13 bases. The CDR3 bases are TGTGCCAGCAGCCTAATCAGGGGAGCAACTAATGAAAAACTGTTTTTT. It encodes CASSLIRGATNEKLFF. The variable domain in full, completed from reference TRBV7-3 and TRBJ1-4, reads GAGVSQTPSNKVTEKGKYVELRCDPISGHTALYWYRQSLGQGPEFLIYFQGTGAADDSGLPNDRFFAVRPEGSVSTLKIQRTERGDSAVYLCASSLIRGATNEKLFFGSGTQLSVL.

This clonotype was observed many times. The gene calls are TRBV12-3 or TRBV12-4 and TRBJ1-5; TRBD1 aligns across 7 bases. The CDR3 is made up of 16 amino acids. J lost 2 bases, V lost 5 bases, and 9 bases had no gene match. CDR3 amino acids: CASSPRTGSGNQPQHF. Written as DNA, the CDR3 is TGTGCCAGCAGTCCCCGGACAGGTTCGGGCAATCAGCCCCAGCATTTT.

This clonotype came up many times. The chain employs TRBV6-2 or TRBV6-3 and TRBJ1-1, with D maybe TRBD1 (6 bases). Germline-derived CDR1 and CDR2 are MNHEY and SVGEGT. The CDR3 spans 14 residues. Trimming removed 5 bases at V and 3 bases at J, with 13 bases between. CDR3: CASSLAGEDTEAFF. The CDR3 DNA sequence: TGTGCCAGCAGTCTCGCAGGGGAGGACACTGAAGCTTTCTTT.

This clonotype appeared many times. V and J are TRBV7-2 and TRBJ2-3, with D uncertain. Germline CDR1 is SGHTA and CDR2 is FQGNSA. With 6 bases removed from V and 0 bases from J, the gap between germline ends came to 4 bases. The CDR3 runs to 12 residues. This chain's CDR3 is CASSPSTDTQYF. CDR3 in DNA: TGTGCCAGCAGTCCTAGCACAGATACGCAGTATTTT.

This clonotype was seen many times. The chain carries TRBV9 and TRBJ2-3; D uncertain. The CDR3 is 15 residues long. Trimming stripped 1 base from V and 3 bases from J, with 12 bases between. CDR1 SGDLS and CDR2 YYNGEE come from the germline V gene. CDR3 nucleotides: TGTGCCAGCAGCGTATTATCCTCCGCGACAGATACGCAGTATTTT. Its translation is CASSVLSSATDTQYF.

The sample holds many counts of this clonotype. The chain couples TRBV7-3 to TRBJ1-1; D remains ambiguous. There are 14 residues in the CDR3. The V and J ends lost 5 bases and 0 bases respectively, with 10 bases between them. In germline, CDR1 is SGHTA, CDR2 FQGTGA. The CDR3 DNA sequence: TGTGCCAGCAGCCCATCTACACTGAACACTGAAGCTTTCTTT. Residues: CASSPSTLNTEAFF.

The rearrangement uses TRBV12-3 or TRBV12-4 and TRBJ2-6, with D possibly being TRBD1 or TRBD2 (5 bases each). V was clipped by 8 bases and J by 0 bases, with 14 bases between them. The CDR3 contains 16 residues. The CDR3 spells CASGTGTFSGANVLTF. Written as DNA, the CDR3 is TGTGCCAGCGGAACCGGGACCTTCTCTGGGGCCAACGTCCTGACTTTC.

This chain joins TRBV7-9 and TRBJ2-2; D possibly corresponds to TRBD1 (5 bases). The V gene lost 0 bases and the J gene lost 6 bases, with 5 bases spanning the gap. The germline V gene has CDR1 SEHNR and CDR2 FQNEAQ (reference sequence). CDR3 length: 13 residues. This chain's CDR3 is CASSLAGPGELFF. The CDR3 DNA is TGTGCCAGCAGCTTAGCGGGGCCCGGGGAGCTGTTTTTT.

This clonotype has only a few counts. The chain couples TRBV7-6 to TRBJ2-1, with D possibly being TRBD2 (6 bases). V lost 0 bases to trimming and J lost 5 bases, with 8 bases between them. Germline assignment: CDR1 SGHVS and CDR2 FNYEAQ. CDR3 length equals 14 residues. Here the CDR3 DNA reads TGTGCCAGCAGCTTAGCCCCGGGAGACAATGAGCAGTTCTTC. Protein: CASSLAPGDNEQFF.

This clonotype was observed at least ten times. This chain connects TRBV4-3 to TRBJ1-2; D not resolved. The CDR3 runs to 17 residues. Between the trimmed V and J ends, which lost 4 bases and 1 base, there was a span of 19 bases. Germline V CDR1 and CDR2: LGHNA, YSLEER. CDR3 region: CASSLHTSGADNYGYTF. Here the CDR3 DNA reads TGCGCCAGCAGCCTCCACACGTCCGGCGCCGATAACTATGGCTACACCTTC.

This clonotype rates as medium-sized (0.01 to 0.1%). The J gene is TRBJ2-7, the V gene TRBV7-9, with D tentatively TRBD1 (6 bases). The CDR3 covers 14 residues. The V and J ends lost 5 bases and 7 bases respectively, with 18 bases between them. Germline values: CDR1 SEHNR, CDR2 FQNEAQ (reference sequence). The CDR3 region is CASSPGAGALEQYF. The CDR3 bases are TGTGCCAGCAGCCCAGGGGCCGGGGCCCTGGAGCAGTACTTC.

The rearrangement uses TRBV11-2 and TRBJ1-1; D not resolved. The ends were cut back, 2 bases at V and 4 bases at J, with 11 bases in the middle. This CDR3 is built from 14 residues. Germline values: CDR1 SGHAT, CDR2 FQNNGV. CDR3 in DNA: TGTGCCAGCAGCTTAAAAACACAAGGCACTGAAGCTTTCTTT. Its translation is CASSLKTQGTEAFF.

This clonotype appeared many times. V is TRBV9 and J is TRBJ1-1, with a tentative D call TRBD1 (5 bases). Trimming stripped 5 bases from V and 12 bases from J, with 14 bases between. The CDR3 is made up of 11 amino acids. CDR1 and CDR2 (germline): SGDLS, YYNGEE. The CDR3 sequence is CASREGRAPFF. The CDR3 region has the DNA TGTGCCAGCAGGGAGGGCAGGGCCCCTTTCTTT.

This clonotype was counted at least ten times. V usage is TRBV7-6 and J usage is TRBJ2-1; 7 bases fit TRBD2. The CDR3 runs to 19 residues. V dropped 2 bases and J dropped 0; count of bases not matched to a gene: 13. CDR1 SGHVS and CDR2 FNYEAQ come from the germline V gene. Here the CDR3 DNA reads TGTGCCAGCAGCTTAAACCCCTCTTTCAGCGGGGCCTCCTACAATGAGCAGTTCTTC. Amino acids: CASSLNPSFSGASYNEQFF.

This clonotype was detected a few times. V and J are TRBV24-1 and TRBJ2-7; TRBD1 is a possible D gene (6 bases). The CDR3 runs to 11 residues. CDR1 is KGHDR and CDR2 is SFDVKD in the germline V gene. Trimming cost V 8 bases and J 5 bases, with 9 bases left between them. As DNA, the CDR3 is TGTGCCACCACCTCAGGGGACGAGCAGTACTTC. This sequence encodes CATTSGDEQYF.

This clonotype was observed many times. This chain connects TRBV7-6 to TRBJ2-3, with D perhaps matching TRBD1 (6 bases). Germline values: CDR1 SGHVS, CDR2 FNYEAQ. The CDR3 is 17 amino acids. Trimming took off 0 bases at V and 1 base at J, with 14 bases between the two ends. The CDR3 DNA reads TGTGCCAGCAGCTTAGCAGGGGGAGTTGAGGGCACAGATACGCAGTATTTT. Translated: CASSLAGGVEGTDTQYF.